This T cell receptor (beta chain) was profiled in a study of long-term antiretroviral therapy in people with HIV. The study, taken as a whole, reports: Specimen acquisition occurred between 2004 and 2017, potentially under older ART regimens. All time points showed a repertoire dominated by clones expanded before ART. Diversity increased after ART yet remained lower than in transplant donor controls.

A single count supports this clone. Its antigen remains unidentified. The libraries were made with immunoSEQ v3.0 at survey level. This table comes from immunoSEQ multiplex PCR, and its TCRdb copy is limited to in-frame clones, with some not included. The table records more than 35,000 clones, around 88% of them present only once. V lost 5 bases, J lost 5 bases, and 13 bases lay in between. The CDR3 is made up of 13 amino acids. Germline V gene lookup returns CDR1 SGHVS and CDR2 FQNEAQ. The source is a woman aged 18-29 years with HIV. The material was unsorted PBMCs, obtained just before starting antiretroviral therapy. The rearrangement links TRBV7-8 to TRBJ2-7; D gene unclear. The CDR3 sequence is CASSQEDVDEQYF. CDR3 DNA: TGTGCCAGCAGCCAAGAGGATGTCGACGAGCAGTACTTC.